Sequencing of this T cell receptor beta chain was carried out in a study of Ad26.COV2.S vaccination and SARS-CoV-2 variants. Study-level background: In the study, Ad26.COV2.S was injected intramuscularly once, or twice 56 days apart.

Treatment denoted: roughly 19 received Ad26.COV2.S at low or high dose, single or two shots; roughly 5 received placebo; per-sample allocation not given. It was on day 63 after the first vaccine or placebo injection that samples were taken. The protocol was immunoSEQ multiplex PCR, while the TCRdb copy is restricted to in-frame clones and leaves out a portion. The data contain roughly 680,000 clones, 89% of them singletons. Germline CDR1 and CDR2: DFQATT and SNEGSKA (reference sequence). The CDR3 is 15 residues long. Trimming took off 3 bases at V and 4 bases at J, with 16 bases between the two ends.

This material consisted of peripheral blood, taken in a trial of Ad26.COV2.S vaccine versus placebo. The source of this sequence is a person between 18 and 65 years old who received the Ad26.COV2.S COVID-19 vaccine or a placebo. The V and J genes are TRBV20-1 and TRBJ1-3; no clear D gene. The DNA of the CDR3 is TGCAGTGCTAGTGCCGGGCGGGGAGCCGGAAACACCATATATTTT. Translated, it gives CSASAGRGAGNTIYF.